What follows is one T cell receptor (beta chain) and its context. Trimming cost V 0 bases and J 7 bases; bases outside gene matches: 8. The V gene's germline CDR1 is GTSNPN and CDR2 SVGIG (reference sequence). The CDR3 length is 15 residues. The data stem from a study of blood T cell repertoires in COVID-19. Study context: The United States, Italy and Spain provided the acute and convalescent COVID-19 samples. The cDNA or gDNA used as material had been derived from T cells, B-cell-depleted T cells, or PBMCs.

Per the authors' pipeline: Scientists estimated how many nucleated cells there were by amplifying reference gene primers. The repertoire was sequenced with immunoSEQ multiplex PCR; TCRdb's copy has only in-frame clones and lacks some. The D gene and trimming were derived from the DNA, and the V and J assignments and clone size from that table. The table shows 25,000 to 35,000 clones, with 60% to 80% occurring only once. The receptor was isolated from a boy aged 2-9 years with active or convalescent COVID-19. The sequenced material came from peripheral blood. The chain links TRBV30 to TRBJ2-1; 8 bases align to TRBD2. CDR3 bases: TGTGCCTGGAGTGTAGGTAGCGGGATTTTAAATGAGCAGTTCTTC. This gives the protein CAWSVGSGILNEQFF.